These 16 T cell receptor beta chains share one sample of origin, sequenced in a study of control samples from healthy donors and cancer patients. Measured with immunoSEQ multiplex PCR; TCRdb has only the in-frame clones, and not every one. The sample has roughly 150,000 clones, roughly 93% seen once. Source material: blood. Source of these receptors: a man aged 50-59 years in good health.

Comments on this clone: A read error may account for a junction end that differs from germline. The gene calls are TRBV28 and TRBJ2-7, with D unresolved. This CDR3 spans 13 amino acids. CDR1 and CDR2 from the germline V gene are MDHEN and SYDVKM. The CDR3 nucleotides are TGTGCCGGCAGTTCCGGGTCCTTCAACGAGCAGTACTTC. Translated: CAGSSGSFNEQYF.

This sequence joins TRBV27 and TRBJ2-2; 11 bases are a match to TRBD2. There are 15 residues in the CDR3. The junction had 9 bases not matched to a gene; V was cut back by 6 bases and J by 9 bases. Per germline, CDR1 MNHEY and CDR2 SMNVEV (reference sequence). The DNA of the CDR3 is TGTGCCAGCAGCCACGGGACTAGCGGCCCGTGGGAGCTGTTTTTT. It encodes CASSHGTSGPWELFF.

CDR3 sequence reads: CASSRNPPGANVLTF. The CDR3 DNA sequence: TGTGCCAGCAGCCGAAACCCCCCCGGGGCCAACGTCCTGACTTTC. The chain uses TRBV3-1 (or the pseudogene TRBV3-2) and TRBJ2-6, with no clear D. CDR1 is LGHDT, CDR2 YNNKEL, per germline (reference sequence). Trimming left V 4 bases short and J 4 bases short, with 11 bases between. The CDR3 extends over 15 amino acids.

This chain links TRBV5-8 with TRBJ1-5; TRBD1 is a possible D gene (5 bases). CDR1 SGHTS and CDR2 YDEGEE come from the germline V gene. V was shortened by 2 bases and J by 11 bases, with 11 bases between the two germline ends. The length of the CDR3 is 12 residues. The CDR3, as DNA: TGTGCCAGCAGCTTTGGAGGGGAGGCCCAGCATTTT. It yields the protein CASSFGGEAQHF.

This sequence joins TRBV5-1 and TRBJ2-4; the D gene is possibly TRBD1 (6 bases). V lost 0 bases to trimming and J lost 5 bases, with 9 bases between them. Germline CDR1 and CDR2: SGHRS and YFSETQ. CDR3 length equals 14 residues. CDR3 region: CASSLGQVENIQYF. CDR3 bases: TGCGCCAGCAGCTTGGGACAGGTTGAAAACATTCAGTACTTC. The full variable domain, in which reference TRBV5-1 and TRBJ2-4 provide the parts outside the CDR3, is KAGVTQTPRYLIKTRGQQVTLSCSPISGHRSVSWYQQTPGQGLQFLFEYFSETQRNKGNFPGRFSGRQFSNSRSEMNVSTLELGDSALYLCASSLGQVENIQYFGAGTRLSVL.

V and J are TRBV4-1 and TRBJ2-7; D uncertain. The V end lost 0 bases, the J end lost 2 bases, and 8 bases lay between the germline ends. The germline V gene encodes CDR1 MGHRA and CDR2 YSYEKL. The CDR3 totals 14 residues. In nucleotides, the CDR3 is TGCGCCAGCAGCCAAGAGGTGCGGCCCTACGAGCAGTACTTC. Its translation is CASSQEVRPYEQYF.

The chain combines TRBV10-3 with TRBJ1-1; D unclear. CDR1 is ENHRY and CDR2 is SYGVKD in the germline V gene. The CDR3 spans 9 residues. Written as DNA, the CDR3 is TGTGCTGCGGGGACTGAAGCTTTCTTT. Translation gives CAAGTEAFF.

The chain combines TRBV24-1 with TRBJ1-5; D gene uncertain. Trimming pared 2 bases from V and 2 bases from J, leaving 9 bases between. CDR3 length equals 15 residues. Per germline, CDR1 KGHDR and CDR2 SFDVKD. In DNA, the CDR3 is TGTGCCACCAGTGATTCAGGATCGGGCAATCAGCCCCAGCATTTT. This codes for CATSDSGSGNQPQHF.

With regard to this clone: Sequence at one end of the junction differs from germline and may be a read error. This chain joins TRBV6-6 and TRBJ1-1, with D uncertain. From germline, CDR1 is MNHNY and CDR2 SVGAGI (reference sequence). The CDR3 covers 12 residues. DNA of the CDR3: TGTGCCAGCAGTACAATGAACGCTGAAGCTTTCTTT. Translating gives CASSTMNAEAFF.

The gene calls are TRBV5-1 and TRBJ2-2, with 8 bases fitting TRBD2. This CDR3 spans 18 amino acids. The V gene's germline CDR1 is SGHRS and CDR2 YFSETQ. J was trimmed by 1 base and V by 0 bases; bases with no gene match: 8. The CDR3: CASSLVGSGMRNTGELFF. The CDR3 region has the DNA TGCGCCAGCAGCTTGGTTGGTAGCGGGATGAGGAACACCGGGGAGCTGTTTTTT.

Written as DNA, the CDR3 is TGTGCCACCAGAGATGGAAGTGGAAACACCATATATTTT. It specifies CATRDGSGNTIYF. The V gene is TRBV15, the J gene TRBJ1-3; D remains unclear. Germline CDR1 is LNHNV and CDR2 is YYDKDF (reference sequence). The CDR3 consists of 13 residues. Trimming removed 6 bases at V and 3 bases at J, with 9 bases between.

The chain is built from TRBV28 and TRBJ2-3; the match to TRBD2 covers 7 bases. CDR3 length: 14 amino acids. In germline, CDR1 is MDHEN, CDR2 SYDVKM. J lost 5 bases, V lost 9 bases, and 11 bases had no gene match. As DNA, the CDR3 is TGTGCCAGTCTAAGGGGCGGGAGCTTAGATACGCAGTATTTT. It is translated as CASLRGGSLDTQYF.

The genes are TRBV11-2 and TRBJ1-4; D call uncertain. Trimming left V 5 bases short and J 3 bases short, with 13 bases between. This CDR3 comprises 15 residues. Germline V gene lookup returns CDR1 SGHAT and CDR2 FQNNGV. The CDR3 is CASSLRAVANEKLFF. CDR3 coding DNA: TGTGCCAGCAGCCTCCGGGCAGTAGCTAATGAAAAACTGTTTTTT.

J is TRBJ1-6 and V is TRBV7-3; D is undetermined. The CDR3 is 13 residues long. Trimming removed 6 bases from V and 2 bases from J, with 5 bases in between. Germline lookup yields CDR1 SGHTA and CDR2 FQGTGA. Here the CDR3 DNA reads TGTGCCAGCAGTCCAACCTATAATTCACCCCTCCACTTT. Its translation is CASSPTYNSPLHF.

This clone has just one count. The genes are TRBV2 and TRBJ2-2, with D tentatively TRBD1 (6 bases). The germline V gene has CDR1 SNHLY and CDR2 FYNNEI. The V and J ends lost 6 bases and 8 bases respectively, with 13 bases between them. The CDR3 loop spans 13 amino acids. The CDR3 nucleotides read TGTGCCAGCAGCACGAAGGGGGTGGGGGAGCTGTTTTTT. It codes for CASSTKGVGELFF.

The chain joins TRBV6-5 to TRBJ1-6; 9 nucleotides agree with TRBD1. The CDR3 runs to 14 residues. Per germline, CDR1 MNHEY and CDR2 SVGAGI. V lost 5 bases and J lost 9; bases outside the gene matches: 5. This chain's CDR3 is CASSTGQGSSPLHF. The DNA for the CDR3 is TGTGCCAGCAGTACGGGACAGGGCAGTTCACCCCTCCACTTT.